This TCR beta chain was retrieved from a study of type 1 and type 2 diabetes patients. Overall study context: Across the study, about 19,000,000 paired-end reads were produced. The study, taken as a whole, reports: Some expanded clones seen only in T1D might occur in additional T2D or control samples.

The CDR3 loop spans 14 amino acids. Trimming cost V 3 bases and J 6 bases, with 12 bases left between them. Germline values: CDR1 MGHDK, CDR2 SYGVNS. Amplification started from genomic DNA. Multiplex PCR with 30 forward and 13 reverse primers amplified the TCR beta CDR3. TCRdb re-analysed the multiplex PCR reads in MiXCR, keeping a single row per CDR3 protein. The sample includes a few hundred thousand distinct CDR3 sequences, roughly 48% of them seen just once. On this clonotype itself: As yet, its antigen is unknown.

Source material: peripheral blood mononuclear cells (PBMCs). The V and J genes are TRBV25-1 and TRBJ2-1; the D gene is possibly TRBD2 (6 bases). The sequence came from a man aged 18 to 30 with type 2 diabetes. DNA for the CDR3: TGTGCCAGCAGTGAGGTGGGAGGAGTCAATGAGCAGTTCTTC. It specifies CASSEVGGVNEQFF.